Presented here are 18 T cell receptor beta chains from one specimen sequenced in a study of blood T cell repertoires in COVID-19. Using immunoSEQ multiplex PCR, the repertoire was profiled, and TCRdb retains in-frame clones only, with some absent. The sample includes 150,000 to 200,000 clones, less than 85% of them seen just once. The sequencing sample was made of PBMCs or T cells enriched from blood (not recorded which). These receptors were collected from a man between 50 and 59 years old who had recovered from COVID-19.

The chain employs TRBV2 and TRBJ1-5, with D unclear. Trimming took 6 bases from V and 6 from J, leaving 18 bases between them. Germline assignment: CDR1 SNHLY and CDR2 FYNNEI. This CDR3 contains 15 residues. CDR3 region: CASRDAEGRGQPQHF. In DNA form, the CDR3 reads TGTGCCAGCAGGGACGCAGAGGGTAGAGGTCAGCCCCAGCATTTT.

This clone was found a few times. The chain has TRBV4-2 and TRBJ2-5; D is undetermined. Looked up from germline, CDR1 is LGHNA and CDR2 is YNFKEQ. The CDR3 runs to 14 residues. V lost 4 bases and J 2 bases, leaving 11 bases between the germline ends. The CDR3 nucleotides are TGTGCCAGCAGCCTGGAGAGACGTCAAGAGACCCAGTACTTC. Amino acid sequence: CASSLERRQETQYF.

The rearrangement joins TRBV20-1 to TRBJ2-1; a weak D match, TRBD2 (5 bases). V shed 6 bases and J shed 3 bases, with 6 bases lying between them. Germline CDR1 DFQATT, CDR2 SNEGSKA (reference sequence). CDR3 length equals 11 residues. The CDR3 region is CSARDYNEQFF. As DNA, the CDR3 is TGCAGTGCACGGGACTACAATGAGCAGTTCTTC.

This clone appeared once. This chain links TRBV5-5 with TRBJ1-6; D is undetermined. V lost 4 bases and J lost 7, with 18 bases in between. The CDR3 contains 16 residues. Germline V lookup: CDR1 SGHKS, CDR2 YYEKEE (reference sequence). CDR3 nucleotides: TGTGCCAGCAGCCTTTTGCTGGGCAGAGAGAATTCACCCCTCCACTTT. Translating it yields CASSLLLGRENSPLHF.

J is TRBJ1-1 and V is TRBV2; tentative D call: TRBD1 (6 bases). Germline-derived CDR1 and CDR2 are SNHLY and FYNNEI. The CDR3 covers 14 residues. The V end lost 6 bases, the J end lost 1 base, and 12 bases lay between the germline ends. CDR3 residues: CASRRGQTNTEAFF. CDR3 DNA sequence: TGTGCCAGCAGGAGAGGACAGACGAACACTGAAGCTTTCTTT.

V usage is TRBV7-9 and J usage is TRBJ1-3, with D maybe TRBD1 (5 bases). Trimming pared 5 bases from V and 4 bases from J, leaving 9 bases between. Germline loops: CDR1 SEHNR, CDR2 FQNEAQ (reference sequence). This CDR3 region has 13 residues. CDR3 sequence: CASSRREGNTIYF. The CDR3 bases are TGTGCCAGCAGCCGCAGGGAAGGAAACACCATATATTTT.

The rearrangement joins TRBV5-6 to TRBJ2-6; a weak D match, TRBD1 (6 bases). The CDR3 length is 15 residues. The germline CDR1 and CDR2 sequences are SGHDT and YYEEEE. Trimming pared 2 bases from V and 3 bases from J, leaving 9 bases between. CDR3 bases: TGTGCCAGCAGCTTACCAGGGGTTGGGGCCAACGTCCTGACTTTC. Amino acid sequence: CASSLPGVGANVLTF.

This chain links TRBV10-1 with TRBJ1-6; D is perhaps TRBD1 (6 bases). Per germline, CDR1 WNHNN and CDR2 SYGVQD (reference sequence). The CDR3 runs 14 residues. The V end lost 3 bases, the J end lost 7 bases, and 10 bases lay between the germline ends. This CDR3 is CASSEQGRNSPLHF. DNA of the CDR3: TGCGCCAGCAGTGAACAGGGCAGGAATTCACCCCTCCACTTT.

The CDR3 is CASSTYSGGPQETQYF. The DNA of the CDR3 is TGCGCCAGCAGCACCTACAGCGGGGGGCCGCAAGAGACCCAGTACTTC. The chain carries TRBV5-1 and TRBJ2-5, with TRBD2 matching 9 bases. Germline trimming cut 4 bases from V and 2 bases from J; bases unmatched to any gene: 9. Germline-derived CDR1 and CDR2 are SGHRS and YFSETQ. CDR3 length: 16 residues.

The genes are TRBV10-3 and TRBJ2-5; D remains ambiguous. The CDR3 extends over 11 amino acids. The V gene's germline CDR1 is ENHRY and CDR2 SYGVKD. Trimming removed 5 bases at V and 4 bases at J, with 5 bases between. CDR3 nucleotides: TGTGCCATCAGTAGAGGAGAGACCCAGTACTTC. Amino acid sequence: CAISRGETQYF.

CDR3 coding DNA: TGTGCCAGCAGCTGGGTACAGGGGCAGCCCCAGCATTTT. As protein: CASSWVQGQPQHF. The chain recombines TRBV5-8 with TRBJ1-5, with TRBD1 matching over 7 bases. After removal of 3 bases from V and 7 bases from J, the junction contained 4 bases not matched to a gene. From germline, CDR1 is SGHTS and CDR2 YDEGEE. This CDR3 contains 13 residues.

This clone appeared once. This sequence joins TRBV4-3 and TRBJ1-1, with D maybe TRBD1 (6 bases). CDR1 and CDR2 from the germline V gene are LGHNA and YSLEER. V lost 3 bases and J 7 bases, leaving 15 bases between the germline ends. The CDR3 is made up of 14 amino acids. CDR3 protein: CASSQVSQGREAFF. Written as DNA, the CDR3 is TGCGCCAGCAGCCAGGTCTCACAGGGACGTGAAGCTTTCTTT.

J is TRBJ2-5 and V is TRBV12-3 or TRBV12-4; the match to TRBD2 covers 7 bases. V gave up 8 bases and J gave up 7 bases; unmatched junction bases: 10. The CDR3 is 13 amino acids. The CDR3 protein is CASSVQWEGTQYF. CDR3 nucleotide sequence: TGTGCCAGCTCGGTACAGTGGGAGGGGACCCAGTACTTC.

The chain uses TRBV5-4 and TRBJ2-3, with 12 positions matching TRBD2. Trimming removed 4 bases from V and 4 bases from J; junction bases left unmatched: 4. Germline V gene data show CDR1 as SGHNT and CDR2 as YYREEE (reference sequence). This CDR3 contains 15 residues. DNA for the CDR3: TGTGCCAGCAGCGACGGACTAGCGGGGTCAGATACGCAGTATTTT. Protein sequence: CASSDGLAGSDTQYF.

The CDR3 is CASSYSGLNYGYTF. The CDR3 DNA is TGTGCCAGCAGTTACTCGGGGCTGAACTATGGCTACACCTTC. The chain employs TRBV6-5 and TRBJ1-2, with D perhaps TRBD1 (5 bases). The germline CDR1 and CDR2 sequences are MNHEY and SVGAGI. Trimming cost V 0 bases and J 2 bases, with 7 bases left between them. This CDR3 is built from 14 residues.

The gene calls are TRBV10-1 and TRBJ2-1; possibly TRBD1 for D (6 bases). CDR1 is WNHNN and CDR2 is SYGVQD in the germline V gene (reference sequence). V was shortened by 4 bases and J by 4 bases, with 8 bases between the two germline ends. The CDR3 is 13 amino acids. CDR3 bases: TGCGCCAGCAGTGTAGGACAGTACAATGAGCAGTTCTTC. Translation: CASSVGQYNEQFF.

The V and J genes are TRBV19 and TRBJ1-1, with TRBD1 as a possible D gene (5 bases). This CDR3 contains 13 residues. Per germline, CDR1 LNHDA and CDR2 SQIVND (reference sequence). Trimming left V 3 bases short and J 7 bases short, with 12 bases between. CDR3 sequence reads: CASSMGLANEAFF. The CDR3 DNA reads TGTGCCAGTAGTATGGGACTGGCTAATGAAGCTTTCTTT.

In its sample, this clone was seen a few times. The rearrangement links TRBV7-6 to TRBJ2-7; D gene unclear. Germline V gene lookup returns CDR1 SGHVS and CDR2 FNYEAQ. Trimming left V 0 bases short and J 4 bases short, with 13 bases between. This CDR3 comprises 15 residues. Here the CDR3 reads CASSLAPQEQYEQYF. Here the CDR3 DNA reads TGTGCCAGCAGCTTAGCGCCGCAGGAACAGTACGAGCAGTACTTC.